The 31 T cell receptor beta chains below all came from one sample that was sequenced in a study of cytomegalovirus exposure and HLA in healthy donors. Primers included in the PCR were 60 Vbeta and 13 Jbeta primers. The repertoire was sequenced with immunoSEQ multiplex PCR; TCRdb's copy has only in-frame clones and lacks some. Of 50,000 to 70,000 clones in the sample, approximately 60% were seen once. Sequenced: PBMCs. These TCRs come from a man aged 30 to 39 in good health and CMV-seronegative.

The rearrangement joins TRBV5-6 to TRBJ2-4, with 7 bases lining up with TRBD1. The CDR3 is 15 residues long. Germline-derived CDR1 and CDR2 are SGHDT and YYEEEE. Trimming at V came to 4 bases and at J to 0 bases, leaving 4 bases not matched to a gene. CDR3 nucleotide sequence: TGTGCCAGCAGCATGGGACAGTTAGCCAAAAACATTCAGTACTTC. Translated, it gives CASSMGQLAKNIQYF.

The gene calls are TRBV27 and TRBJ2-7; TRBD2 might be the D (6 bases). Trimming left V 3 bases short and J 3 bases short, with 12 bases between. The CDR3 contains 14 residues. The germline CDR1 and CDR2 sequences are MNHEY and SMNVEV (reference sequence). The CDR3 region has the DNA TGTGCCAGCAGTTTCGGGGGACCTCGCTACGAGCAGTACTTC. It yields the protein CASSFGGPRYEQYF.

CDR3 amino acids: CASSLVGVGQETQYF. Written as DNA, the CDR3 is TGTGCCAGCAGCTTAGTGGGCGTCGGACAAGAGACCCAGTACTTC. The chain is built from TRBV11-2 and TRBJ2-5; D call uncertain. The CDR3 consists of 15 residues. CDR1 SGHAT and CDR2 FQNNGV come from the germline V gene. Trimming removed 1 base at V and 2 bases at J, with 11 bases between.

DNA of the CDR3: TGTGCCAGCAGTCGACTCTGGGGCTACACCTTC. Protein: CASSRLWGYTF. The chain joins TRBV6-5 to TRBJ1-2; D ambiguous. The CDR3 has 11 amino acids. V dropped 5 bases and J dropped 8 bases, with 9 bases sitting between them. CDR1 and CDR2 (germline): MNHEY, SVGAGI.

The V call is TRBV7-8, the J call TRBJ2-5, with TRBD2 matching over 7 bases. Germline V gives CDR1 SGHVS, CDR2 FQNEAQ. The junction had 8 bases not matched to a gene; V was cut back by 2 bases and J by 11 bases. CDR3 length equals 13 residues. The CDR3 DNA is TGTGCCAGCAGCTTACCCATCAGAGCGGGACAGTACTTC. This translates into CASSLPIRAGQYF. Using reference TRBV7-8 and TRBJ2-5 for the parts outside the CDR3, the full variable domain is GAGVSQSPRYKVAKRGQDVALRCDPISGHVSLFWYQQALGQGPEFLTYFQNEAQLDKSGLPSDRFFAERPEGSVSTLKIQRTQQEDSAVYLCASSLPIRAGQYFGPGTRLLVL.

This clone was counted only a few times. This rearrangement joins TRBV10-3 to TRBJ2-7; possibly TRBD2 for D (5 bases). Trimming pared 6 bases from V and 2 bases from J, leaving 11 bases between. CDR1 is ENHRY, CDR2 SYGVKD, per germline. The CDR3 loop spans 13 amino acids. Here the CDR3 reads CAIRGLETYEQYF. The CDR3 DNA sequence: TGTGCCATCAGAGGACTGGAAACCTACGAGCAGTACTTC.

This clone was detected only once. The chain uses TRBV7-2 and TRBJ2-7, with D perhaps matching TRBD2 (7 bases). CDR1 SGHTA and CDR2 FQGNSA come from the germline V gene. The length of the CDR3 is 15 residues. The ends were cut back, 8 bases at V and 2 bases at J, with 19 bases in the middle. The CDR3 is CASSTPGGRTYEQYF. CDR3 nucleotide sequence: TGTGCCAGCTCTACCCCGGGGGGCCGAACCTACGAGCAGTACTTC.

This clone was seen a handful of times. This chain's CDR3 is CASSNLGTGQTEAFF. DNA of the CDR3: TGTGCCAGTAGCAACTTAGGGACAGGGCAGACTGAAGCTTTCTTT. The chain couples TRBV19 to TRBJ1-1; 9 nucleotides line up with TRBD1. The junction had 10 bases not matched to a gene; V was cut back by 6 bases and J by 5 bases. CDR1 and CDR2 from the germline V gene are LNHDA and SQIVND (reference sequence). This CDR3 comprises 15 residues.

This sequence joins TRBV28 and TRBJ2-7; unclear D gene. V was cut by 8 bases and J by 2 bases, with 7 bases left in between. CDR1 is MDHEN and CDR2 is SYDVKM in the germline V gene. The CDR3 is 11 residues long. This chain's CDR3 is CASSSAYEQYF. CDR3 DNA: TGTGCCAGCTCATCGGCCTACGAGCAGTACTTC.

The CDR3 sequence: CAWSVGRQSIQPQHF. The CDR3 coding sequence is TGTGCCTGGAGTGTAGGCCGACAATCTATTCAGCCCCAGCATTTT. The chain uses TRBV30 and TRBJ1-5; no definite D call. Germline CDR1 and CDR2: GTSNPN and SVGIG (reference sequence). The CDR3 is made up of 15 amino acids. Deletions cut 0 bases from V and 6 bases from J, with 15 bases between.

This clone appeared a few times. The chain carries TRBV7-8 and TRBJ1-2, with 8 bases that match TRBD1. The CDR3 extends over 15 amino acids. CDR1 is SGHVS, CDR2 FQNEAQ, per germline. The J segment lost 1 base and the V segment lost 0 bases, leaving 1 base of the junction unmatched. CDR3 DNA: TGTGCCAGCAGCTTAGCCGGACAGGGTAACTATGGCTACACCTTC. This sequence encodes CASSLAGQGNYGYTF.

The chain links TRBV5-6 to TRBJ1-1; the D gene is possibly TRBD1 (6 bases). Germline V lookup: CDR1 SGHDT, CDR2 YYEEEE. This CDR3 comprises 14 residues. V was clipped by 2 bases and J by 0 bases, with 8 bases between them. The CDR3 sequence: CASSFRGMNTEAFF. DNA of the CDR3: TGTGCCAGCAGCTTTAGGGGGATGAACACTGAAGCTTTCTTT.

The chain couples TRBV14 to TRBJ2-5, with D perhaps TRBD1 (6 bases). The CDR3 has 14 amino acids. The germline CDR1 and CDR2 sequences are SGHDN and FVKESK. V was pared by 4 bases and J by 5 bases, with 14 bases between. CDR3 sequence reads: CASSLVQGLETQYF. Here the CDR3 DNA reads TGTGCCAGCAGCCTCGTACAGGGTTTGGAGACCCAGTACTTC. Full variable domain (outside the CDR3, taken from reference TRBV14 and TRBJ2-5): EAGVTQFPSHSVIEKGQTVTLRCDPISGHDNLYWYRRVMGKEIKFLLHFVKESKQDESGMPNNRFLAERTGGTYSTLKVQPAELEDSGVYFCASSLVQGLETQYFGPGTRLLVL.

The V and J genes are TRBV19 and TRBJ2-1; 10 bases align to TRBD2. CDR3 length: 15 residues. V trimming: 4 bases; J trimming: 2 bases; junction bases outside the gene matches: 2. Germline loops: CDR1 LNHDA, CDR2 SQIVND (reference sequence). This CDR3 reads CASSKLAGAYNEQFF. DNA for the CDR3: TGTGCCAGTAGTAAGCTAGCGGGGGCCTACAATGAGCAGTTCTTC.

This clone was recorded a few times. This chain connects TRBV5-6 to TRBJ2-7; 8 bases line up with TRBD1. The trim removed 3 bases at V and 1 base at J, leaving 9 bases unmatched. This CDR3 spans 16 amino acids. CDR1 is SGHDT and CDR2 is YYEEEE in the germline V gene. In DNA, the CDR3 is TGTGCCAGCAGCTGGGGACCGGGACAGGTATCCTACGAGCAGTACTTC. Translation: CASSWGPGQVSYEQYF.

The chain joins TRBV6-1 to TRBJ1-1, with D possibly matching TRBD1 (5 bases). Germline CDR1 MNHNS, CDR2 SASEGT. CDR3 length equals 13 residues. V lost 2 bases, J lost 4 bases, and 8 bases lay in between. The chain's CDR3 is CASSEFRVTEAFF. The CDR3 DNA is TGTGCCAGCAGTGAATTCAGGGTCACTGAAGCTTTCTTT.

The V gene is TRBV5-1, the J gene TRBJ2-3, with 7 bases lining up with TRBD2. The CDR3 is 15 amino acids. CDR1 and CDR2 (germline): SGHRS, YFSETQ. Germline trimming cut 6 bases from V and 2 bases from J; bases unmatched to any gene: 9. CDR3 sequence: CASNPSGTTTDTQYF. As DNA, the CDR3 is TGCGCCAGCAACCCCTCCGGGACTACCACAGATACGCAGTATTTT.

V and J are TRBV15 and TRBJ1-1; D ambiguous. V lost 0 bases and J lost 1, with 6 bases in between. Per the germline V gene, CDR1 is LNHNV and CDR2 is YYDKDF (reference sequence). The CDR3 spans 14 residues. The CDR3, as DNA: TGTGCCACCAGCAGAGAGGGGAGGAACACTGAAGCTTTCTTT. It translates to CATSREGRNTEAFF.

This chain connects TRBV6-1 to TRBJ2-5, with 8 bases aligning to TRBD2. Germline V lookup: CDR1 MNHNS, CDR2 SASEGT. J gave up 1 base and V 6 bases, and 7 bases lay outside the gene matches. There are 15 residues in the CDR3. CDR3: CASRDRTSGQETQYF. In nucleotides, the CDR3 is TGTGCCAGCAGGGACAGAACTAGCGGCCAAGAGACCCAGTACTTC.

This chain links TRBV30 with TRBJ2-7, with 8 bases matching TRBD1. Germline CDR1 and CDR2: GTSNPN and SVGIG (reference sequence). The CDR3 is 13 residues long. With V trimmed by 4 bases and J by 7 bases, 9 bases remained unmatched. In DNA, the CDR3 is TGTGCCTGGAATGGGCAGGGGGCGGGGGAGCAGTACTTC. Its translation: CAWNGQGAGEQYF.

V usage is TRBV10-3 and J usage is TRBJ1-4, with TRBD1 matching 7 bases. CDR1 and CDR2 from the germline V gene are ENHRY and SYGVKD. CDR3 length: 15 residues. With 3 bases clipped from V and 4 bases from J, the junction kept 5 bases outside the gene matches. The CDR3 sequence is CAISESGTDNEKLFF. The CDR3 nucleotides are TGTGCCATCAGTGAATCCGGGACAGATAATGAAAAACTGTTTTTT.

The chain employs TRBV5-1 and TRBJ2-7; possible D gene TRBD1, 8 bases. The CDR3 extends over 15 amino acids. V was cut by 1 base and J by 6 bases, with 17 bases left in between. Germline values: CDR1 SGHRS, CDR2 YFSETQ. The CDR3 sequence: CASSLTQGGSGEQYF. Written as DNA, the CDR3 is TGCGCCAGCAGCTTGACACAGGGGGGGTCTGGCGAGCAGTACTTC. Full variable domain (remainder filled in from reference TRBV5-1 and TRBJ2-7): KAGVTQTPRYLIKTRGQQVTLSCSPISGHRSVSWYQQTPGQGLQFLFEYFSETQRNKGNFPGRFSGRQFSNSRSEMNVSTLELGDSALYLCASSLTQGGSGEQYFGPGTRLTVT.

The chain uses TRBV9 and TRBJ2-3, with D possibly being TRBD2 (7 bases). Trimming pared 3 bases from V and 5 bases from J, leaving 16 bases between. Germline V gene lookup returns CDR1 SGDLS and CDR2 YYNGEE. This CDR3 spans 15 amino acids. The CDR3: CASSAGGTYRDTQYF. The CDR3 nucleotides are TGTGCCAGCAGCGCGGGGGGCACGTATCGAGATACGCAGTATTTT.

The V and J genes are TRBV5-4 and TRBJ1-4, with 8 bases aligning to TRBD1. The CDR3 consists of 16 residues. V trimming: 4 bases; J trimming: 5 bases; junction bases outside the gene matches: 10. The germline V gene has CDR1 SGHNT and CDR2 YYREEE (reference sequence). CDR3 nucleotide sequence: TGTGCCAGCAGCGTTGACCCAGGGACAGGAAATGAAAAACTGTTTTTT. It codes for CASSVDPGTGNEKLFF.

This clone has more than one count but fewer than ten. This sequence joins TRBV6-1 and TRBJ2-1; the match to TRBD2 covers 11 bases. V lost 4 bases, J lost 14 bases, and 10 bases stayed unmatched. Germline V gene lookup returns CDR1 MNHNS and CDR2 SASEGT. CDR3 length: 14 residues. The CDR3 DNA follows: TGTGCCAGCAGTGGTTTAATTAAGACTAGCGGGGAGTTCTTC. This translates into CASSGLIKTSGEFF.

CDR3 residues: CSVARGRETQYF. The DNA of the CDR3 is TGCAGCGTTGCAAGGGGTAGGGAGACCCAGTACTTC. V usage is TRBV29-1 and J usage is TRBJ2-5, with D perhaps matching TRBD1 (5 bases). The CDR3 length is 12 residues. Germline V gene lookup returns CDR1 SQVTM and CDR2 ANQGSEA. The V end was cut by 4 bases, the J end by 5 bases, with 11 bases between.

The CDR3, as DNA: TGCGCCAGCAGTCCTAGCGGAGCTAACTCGTACGAGCAGTACTTC. As protein: CASSPSGANSYEQYF. The rearrangement links TRBV4-1 to TRBJ2-7, with 7 bases aligning to TRBD2. After removal of 6 bases from V and 4 bases from J, the junction contained 12 bases not matched to a gene. This CDR3 is built from 15 residues. The germline CDR1 and CDR2 sequences are MGHRA and YSYEKL.

The chain couples TRBV18 to TRBJ2-2; 9 bases agree with TRBD1. Per the germline V gene, CDR1 is KGHSH and CDR2 is LQKENI. The ends lost 6 bases at V and 0 bases at J; junction bases unmatched: 5. The CDR3 is made up of 16 amino acids. CDR3 sequence (DNA): TGTGCCAGCTCGCGACAGGGGGACCCGAACACCGGGGAGCTGTTTTTT. It translates to CASSRQGDPNTGELFF.

The chain employs TRBV7-2 and TRBJ2-1, with D maybe TRBD2 (5 bases). This CDR3 has 13 amino acids. Germline lookup yields CDR1 SGHTA and CDR2 FQGNSA. Trimming cost V 5 bases and J 7 bases, with 12 bases left between them. DNA of the CDR3: TGTGCCAGCAGCCGGGGTAGTAGTAATGAGCAGTTCTTC. This sequence encodes CASSRGSSNEQFF. The full variable domain, rest sourced from reference TRBV7-2 and TRBJ2-1, is GAGVSQSPSNKVTEKGKDVELRCDPISGHTALYWYRQSLGQGLEFLIYFQGNSAPDKSGLPSDRFSAERTGGSVSTLTIQRTQQEDSAVYLCASSRGSSNEQFFGPGTRLTVL.

In DNA, the CDR3 is TGTGCCAGCAGTCGGTCGCCCATGAACACTGAAGCTTTCTTT. Encoded protein: CASSRSPMNTEAFF. The V gene is TRBV6-6, the J gene TRBJ1-1; D is undetermined. Trimming pared 5 bases from V and 0 bases from J, leaving 10 bases between. The germline V gene encodes CDR1 MNHNY and CDR2 SVGAGI (reference sequence). The CDR3 loop spans 14 amino acids.

The chain combines TRBV28 with TRBJ2-5, with D possibly being TRBD1 (6 bases). Deletions cut 6 bases from V and 2 bases from J, with 16 bases between. CDR3 size: 15 residues. Germline CDR1 reads MDHEN; CDR2 reads SYDVKM. The DNA for the CDR3 is TGTGCCAGCAGCCCGGACAGTGACGAACAAGAGACCCAGTACTTC. This translates into CASSPDSDEQETQYF.